This TCR beta chain was observed in a study of T cell changes during pregnancy in multiple sclerosis. The data were produced by immunoSEQ multiplex PCR, yet TCRdb's version contains in-frame clones alone and is incomplete. The top ten clones hold around 1.5% of a sample with approximately 100,000 clones, 92% of them seen once. The CDR3 sequence is 15 residues long. The V gene's germline CDR1 is SGHRS and CDR2 YFSETQ. The V and J ends lost 0 bases and 3 bases respectively, with 13 bases between them. The chain links TRBV5-1 to TRBJ2-7; tentative D call: TRBD1 (6 bases). This material consisted of peripheral blood, taken after pregnancy. This TCR came from a female donor with multiple sclerosis, enrolled in a pregnancy study. The CDR3 DNA follows: TGCGCCAGCAGCTTGGGGTCAGGGGAAAACTACGAGCAGTACTTC. Protein: CASSLGSGENYEQYF. The entire variable domain, with the rest obtained from reference TRBV5-1 and TRBJ2-7, is as follows: KAGVTQTPRYLIKTRGQQVTLSCSPISGHRSVSWYQQTPGQGLQFLFEYFSETQRNKGNFPGRFSGRQFSNSRSEMNVSTLELGDSALYLCASSLGSGENYEQYFGPGTRLTVT.